These 29 T cell receptor beta chains came from one sample sequenced in a study of blood T cells in healthy people across ages. Alongside a J-beta primer mix, a sample-barcoded 5' primer served in a second PCR lasting about 7 to 11 cycles. TCRdb itself ran the 5' RACE reads through MiXCR, one entry per CDR3 protein. Here the sample spans about 1.4 million distinct CDR3 sequences, around 55% being singletons. The source material was blood. These receptors came from a man younger than 30 in good health.

This clonotype was observed a handful of times. This sequence joins TRBV29-1 and TRBJ1-1; no reliable D call. Per germline, CDR1 SQVTM and CDR2 ANQGSEA. The CDR3 contains 14 residues. Between the trimmed V and J ends, which lost 7 bases and 1 base, there was a span of 16 bases. CDR3 sequence: CSATPLGPNTEAFF. DNA of the CDR3: TGCAGCGCTACCCCGCTGGGCCCGAACACTGAAGCTTTCTTT.

A remark on this clonotype: A read error may be the cause here, since a much bigger clone is one base away. The CDR3 reads CSVGDSPDEQYF. CDR3 nucleotide sequence: TGCAGCGTGGGGGACTCCCCCGACGAGCAGTACTTC. The chain is built from TRBV29-1 and TRBJ2-7; weak D call: TRBD2 (6 bases). V lost 6 bases and J lost 5, with 14 bases in between. In germline, CDR1 is SQVTM, CDR2 ANQGSEA. This CDR3 region has 12 residues.

This chain uses TRBV12-3 or TRBV12-4 with TRBJ2-5, with TRBD2 as a possible D gene (6 bases). Trimming took 8 bases from V and 11 from J, leaving 21 bases between them. The CDR3 covers 13 residues. The chain's CDR3 is CASAPALSGEQYF. In DNA, the CDR3 is TGTGCCAGCGCACCCGCCCTCTCGGGGGAGCAGTACTTC.

This clonotype was counted a few times. The gene calls are TRBV27 and TRBJ2-5; possibly TRBD1 or TRBD2 for D (5 bases each). Trimming took 4 bases from V and 1 from J, leaving 10 bases between them. This CDR3 has 14 amino acids. From germline, CDR1 is MNHEY and CDR2 SMNVEV (reference sequence). The CDR3 reads CASSSAGTQETQYF. The CDR3 nucleotides are TGTGCCAGCAGTTCTGCAGGGACCCAAGAGACCCAGTACTTC.

In its sample, this clonotype was seen a few times. V gene TRBV4-3 combines with J gene TRBJ1-1; TRBD1 matches 7 bases. The trim removed 3 bases at V and 6 bases at J, leaving 4 bases unmatched. Per germline, CDR1 LGHNA and CDR2 YSLEER. The CDR3 covers 13 residues. CDR3 loop: CASSQPGGAEAFF. The CDR3 DNA reads as TGCGCCAGCAGCCAGCCAGGGGGGGCTGAAGCTTTCTTT.

The chain combines TRBV7-9 with TRBJ2-1; 7 nucleotides agree with TRBD2. The CDR3 spans 15 residues. Per the germline V gene, CDR1 is SEHNR and CDR2 is FQNEAQ (reference sequence). The junction had 10 bases not matched to a gene; V was cut back by 5 bases and J by 6 bases. The CDR3 DNA is TGTGCCAGCAGCCCATGGGCGGGAGAAGTCAATGAGCAGTTCTTC. Its translation is CASSPWAGEVNEQFF.

The CDR3, as DNA: TGTGCCAGCAGCCCGGCGGGAGGGGGACTCAGTATCGAGCAGTACTTC. Its protein is CASSPAGGGLSIEQYF. The chain combines TRBV5-6 with TRBJ2-5; 9 nucleotides agree with TRBD2. The J call could be wrong; TRBJ2-7 is a better fit for the DNA end. This CDR3 contains 16 residues. The V gene's germline CDR1 is SGHDT and CDR2 YYEEEE.

This clonotype was seen only once. V and J are TRBV30 and TRBJ1-1; weak D call: TRBD1 (5 bases). Germline V gene sequence: CDR1 GTSNPN, CDR2 SVGIG (reference sequence). V gave up 3 bases and J gave up 5 bases, with 7 bases separating them. The CDR3 covers 11 residues. This CDR3 is CAWSRETEAFF. The CDR3 DNA follows: TGTGCCTGGAGCAGGGAAACTGAAGCTTTCTTT.

Comment on this clonotype: Germline is not matched at one junction end, which may reflect a read error. The chain is built from TRBV9 and TRBJ2-7; 7 bases map to TRBD1. TRBJ2-5 matches the DNA end more closely, so the J call is doubtful. The CDR3 loop spans 15 amino acids. In germline, CDR1 is SGDLS, CDR2 YYNGEE. Written as DNA, the CDR3 is TGTGCCAGCAGCGTATCCGGGACAGCACAAGGGACCCAGTACTTC. This translates into CASSVSGTAQGTQYF.

This chain uses TRBV4-3 with TRBJ2-3; TRBD1 matches at 7 bases. Germline CDR1 and CDR2: LGHNA and YSLEER. Unmatched junction bases numbered 6, after V lost 0 bases and J lost 3 bases. The CDR3 length is 16 residues. This chain's CDR3 is CASSQELQGLTDTQYF. The DNA of the CDR3 is TGCGCCAGCAGCCAAGAACTACAGGGGTTAACAGATACGCAGTATTTT.

This clonotype has a single count. An end of the junction does not agree with germline; a read error may underlie this. The genes are TRBV7-9 and TRBJ2-1, with D unclear. CDR1 is SEHNR, CDR2 FQNEAQ, per germline (reference sequence). This CDR3 spans 16 amino acids. This CDR3 reads CAGSLLSWGSYNEQFF. CDR3 nucleotides: TGTGCCGGCAGCTTACTCTCGTGGGGCTCCTACAATGAGCAGTTCTTC.

This rearrangement joins TRBV20-1 to TRBJ1-5; D may be TRBD1 (6 bases). CDR1 is DFQATT, CDR2 SNEGSKA, per germline (reference sequence). This CDR3 comprises 15 residues. With 0 bases removed from V and 6 bases from J, the gap between germline ends came to 15 bases. The CDR3 region is CSAREDRDISQPQHF. The CDR3 coding sequence is TGCAGTGCTAGAGAGGACAGAGATATTAGTCAGCCCCAGCATTTT.

This clonotype occurred a few times. This chain connects TRBV20-1 to TRBJ2-3; D not resolved. Trimming removed 7 bases at V and 3 bases at J, with 8 bases between. Germline V gene lookup returns CDR1 DFQATT and CDR2 SNEGSKA (reference sequence). CDR3 length equals 11 residues. CDR3 DNA sequence: TGCAGTGTAGGGCGGACAGATACGCAGTATTTT. Encoded protein: CSVGRTDTQYF.

The chain has TRBV11-2 and TRBJ1-1; D is uncertain. V dropped 4 bases and J dropped 6 bases, with 9 bases sitting between them. Germline CDR1 and CDR2: SGHAT and FQNNGV. The CDR3 spans 12 residues. In DNA form, the CDR3 reads TGTGCCAGCAGCTGGGAACATGCTGAAGCTTTCTTT. Residues: CASSWEHAEAFF.

This rearrangement joins TRBV25-1 to TRBJ2-2, with 13 positions matching TRBD2. Germline CDR1 reads MGHDK; CDR2 reads SYGVNS. Trimming removed 6 bases from V and 4 bases from J; junction bases left unmatched: 2. This CDR3 has 15 residues. The CDR3 spells CASSRTSGGTGELFF. The CDR3 coding sequence is TGTGCCAGCAGCCGGACTAGCGGGGGCACCGGGGAGCTGTTTTTT.

The sample holds many counts of this clonotype. The chain uses TRBV18 and TRBJ2-3, with 8 bases identical to TRBD1. Trimming cost V 6 bases and J 0 bases; bases outside gene matches: 5. Germline assignment: CDR1 KGHSH and CDR2 LQKENI. This CDR3 is 15 amino acids long. As DNA, the CDR3 is TGTGCCAGCTCTCGAGGACAGGGAAGCACAGATACGCAGTATTTT. It encodes CASSRGQGSTDTQYF.

The chain uses TRBV21-1 and TRBJ2-1; TRBD1, the D gene given by the table, was not confirmed from the DNA. TRBV21-1 is shown as a pseudogene. This CDR3 is built from 16 residues. DNA of the CDR3: TGTGCCAGCAGCGCGTACCTACAGGGAACCTACAATGAGCAGTTCTTC. Translated, it gives CASSAYLQGTYNEQFF.

The rearrangement uses TRBV4-1 and TRBJ2-5, with 8 positions matching TRBD2. Germline-derived CDR1 and CDR2 are MGHRA and YSYEKL. The CDR3 runs 16 residues. V shed 1 base, J shed 3 bases, and the junction held 7 bases outside the gene matches. CDR3: CASSQGPAGVKETQYF. CDR3 DNA sequence: TGCGCCAGCAGCCAAGGCCCAGCGGGGGTTAAAGAGACCCAGTACTTC.

In this sample, this clonotype turned up a few times. The chain uses TRBV6-4 and TRBJ1-6, with 9 bases lining up with TRBD1. V gave up 6 bases and J gave up 1 base; unmatched junction bases: 4. The CDR3 length is 16 residues. The germline gives CDR1 MRHNA, CDR2 SNTAGT. In DNA form, the CDR3 reads TGTGCCAGCAGACGGGACAGGGAATCCTATAATTCACCCCTCCACTTT. Its translation: CASRRDRESYNSPLHF.

This clonotype showed up just a few times. V usage is TRBV29-1 and J usage is TRBJ2-5; D ambiguous. Trimming left V 4 bases short and J 5 bases short, with 8 bases between. The CDR3 has 11 amino acids. Germline V gives CDR1 SQVTM, CDR2 ANQGSEA. The CDR3: CSVALDETQYF. In DNA form, the CDR3 reads TGCAGCGTTGCCCTGGATGAGACCCAGTACTTC.

J is TRBJ2-1 and V is TRBV6-2 or TRBV6-3; D possibly corresponds to TRBD2 (5 bases). The CDR3 has 16 amino acids. Trimming removed 2 bases from V and 5 bases from J, with 16 bases in between. The germline CDR1 and CDR2 sequences are MNHEY and SVGEGT. The CDR3 sequence: CASSYAWSGSDNEQFF. DNA for the CDR3: TGTGCCAGCAGTTACGCATGGTCGGGGTCCGACAATGAGCAGTTCTTC.

The chain couples TRBV7-6 to TRBJ1-6; D call uncertain. CDR1 is SGHVS and CDR2 is FNYEAQ in the germline V gene. V was trimmed by 3 bases and J by 8 bases, leaving 5 bases between them. This CDR3 comprises 12 residues. CDR3: CASSFRDSPLHF. CDR3 in DNA: TGTGCCAGCAGCTTCCGGGATTCACCCCTCCACTTT.

As to this clonotype: A read error may produce the germline difference seen at one junction end. This sequence joins TRBV20-1 and TRBJ1-1; D call uncertain. This CDR3 is built from 14 residues. CDR1 DFQATT and CDR2 SNEGSKA come from the germline V gene (reference sequence). The CDR3 region is CSASGFGPNTEAFF. CDR3 in DNA: TGCAGTGCTAGTGGCTTCGGTCCCAACACCGAAGCTTTCTTT.

This clonotype was observed a handful of times. The chain employs TRBV11-1 and TRBJ1-4; no definite D call. CDR3 length: 16 amino acids. Germline loops: CDR1 SGHAT, CDR2 FQDESV (reference sequence). Trimming removed 1 base from V and 3 bases from J, with 12 bases in between. Written as DNA, the CDR3 is TGTGCCAGCAGCTTAGGAACCCGGGCGGCTAATGAAAAACTGTTTTTT. As protein: CASSLGTRAANEKLFF.

In this sample, this clonotype turned up a few times. This chain links TRBV6-5 with TRBJ2-3; D not resolved. Per the germline V gene, CDR1 is MNHEY and CDR2 is SVGAGI. The CDR3 contains 15 residues. Deletions cut 0 bases from V and 0 bases from J, with 7 bases between. The CDR3 sequence is CASSYSGYSTDTQYF. For the CDR3, the DNA is TGTGCCAGCAGTTACTCCGGGTATAGCACAGATACGCAGTATTTT.

This clonotype was counted only a few times. The gene calls are TRBV6-5 and TRBJ2-3; TRBD2 aligns across 8 bases. The CDR3 consists of 16 residues. The V gene's germline CDR1 is MNHEY and CDR2 SVGAGI. J gave up 2 bases and V 5 bases, and 9 bases lay outside the gene matches. CDR3 in DNA: TGTGCCAGCAGTCAAATAAGCGGGAGTGTCACAGATACGCAGTATTTT. Protein product: CASSQISGSVTDTQYF.

The chain couples TRBV25-1 to TRBJ1-1, with D perhaps TRBD1 (5 bases). This CDR3 contains 11 residues. CDR1 is MGHDK and CDR2 is SYGVNS in the germline V gene. V was shortened by 8 bases and J by 5 bases, with 9 bases between the two germline ends. The CDR3 loop reads CASERGTEAFF. In DNA form, the CDR3 reads TGTGCCAGCGAGAGGGGTACTGAAGCTTTCTTT.

Of note for this clonotype: The junction does not match germline at one end; this may be a read error. The chain couples TRBV7-9 to TRBJ1-4, with 9 bases lining up with TRBD1. The CDR3 is made up of 14 amino acids. Germline-derived CDR1 and CDR2 are SEHNR and FQNEAQ (reference sequence). The DNA of the CDR3 is TGTGTCAGCAGATCACAGGGGGCGAAGGAAAAACTGTTTTTT. Translated, it gives CVSRSQGAKEKLFF.

The chain joins TRBV20-1 to TRBJ2-7; weak D call: TRBD2 (5 bases). Per the germline V gene, CDR1 is DFQATT and CDR2 is SNEGSKA (reference sequence). V was shortened by 5 bases and J by 0 bases, with 14 bases between the two germline ends. The CDR3 contains 14 residues. In DNA form, the CDR3 reads TGCAGTGCTCCTAGGGCGGGCGTCTCCTACGAGCAGTACTTC. Protein: CSAPRAGVSYEQYF.